The entry below describes one TCR beta chain. The data belong to a study of blood T cell repertoires in COVID-19. Study summary: The study drew acute and convalescent COVID-19 samples from the United States, Italy and Spain. Sample material is recorded as cDNA or gDNA derived from T cells, B-cell-depleted T cells, or PBMCs.

Per the study methods: Estimates of nucleated cell counts were drawn from the amplification of reference gene primers. Sequencing used immunoSEQ multiplex PCR; TCRdb keeps in-frame clones, though not all of them. That table furnishes V, J and clone size, whereas the DNA furnished D and trimming. The data contain some 250,000 clones, 70% to 90% of them singletons. The CDR3 length is 14 residues. The V gene lost 0 bases and the J gene lost 6 bases, with 11 bases spanning the gap. The germline CDR1 and CDR2 sequences are MGHDK and SYGVNS. The sequencing input was peripheral blood. The TCR originated in a woman aged 40 to 55 who had recovered from COVID-19. This rearrangement joins TRBV25-1 to TRBJ1-2; D not resolved. This CDR3 is CASSEYRSGHGYTF. Here the CDR3 DNA reads TGTGCCAGCAGTGAATATAGGTCAGGCCATGGCTACACCTTC.